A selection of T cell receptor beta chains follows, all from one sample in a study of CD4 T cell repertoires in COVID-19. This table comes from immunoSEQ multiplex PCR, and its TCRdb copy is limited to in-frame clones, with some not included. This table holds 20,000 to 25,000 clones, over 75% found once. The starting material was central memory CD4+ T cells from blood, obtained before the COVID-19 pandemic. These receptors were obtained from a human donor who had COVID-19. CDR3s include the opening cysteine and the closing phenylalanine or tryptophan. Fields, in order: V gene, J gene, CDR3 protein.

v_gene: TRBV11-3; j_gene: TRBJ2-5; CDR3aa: CASSSGGQLQETQYF
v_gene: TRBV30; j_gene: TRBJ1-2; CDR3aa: CAWSVEANYGYTF
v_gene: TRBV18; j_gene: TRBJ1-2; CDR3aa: CASSPQDGVSGYGYTF
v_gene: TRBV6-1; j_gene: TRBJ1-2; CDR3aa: CASRYHQGYGYTF
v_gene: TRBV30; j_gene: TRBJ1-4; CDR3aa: CAWSKGLDRLATNEKLFF
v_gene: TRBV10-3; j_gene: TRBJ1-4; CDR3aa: CAISTGTTNEKLFF
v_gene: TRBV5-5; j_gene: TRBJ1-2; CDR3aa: CASSLGQANYGYTF
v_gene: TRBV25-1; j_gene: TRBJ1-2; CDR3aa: CASSRGYGYTF
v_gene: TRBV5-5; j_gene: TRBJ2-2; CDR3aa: CASSLLIGTGELFF
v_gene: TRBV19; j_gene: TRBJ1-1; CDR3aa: CASSNSRQTEAFF
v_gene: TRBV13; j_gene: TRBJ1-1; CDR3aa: CASTPSWFGINTEAFF
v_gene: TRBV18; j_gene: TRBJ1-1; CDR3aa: CASSPGAQGNEAFF
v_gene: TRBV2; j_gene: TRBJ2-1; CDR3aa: CASSGEFF
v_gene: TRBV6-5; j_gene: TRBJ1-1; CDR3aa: CASNPGQETEAFF
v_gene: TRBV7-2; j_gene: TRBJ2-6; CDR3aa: CASSFVTASGANVLTF
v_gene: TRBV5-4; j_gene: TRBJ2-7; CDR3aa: CASSLGQVASYEQYF
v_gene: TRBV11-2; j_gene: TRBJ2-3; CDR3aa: CASSPPGQGPTDTQYF
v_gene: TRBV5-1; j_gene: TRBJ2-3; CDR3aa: CASSLGIAGASTDTQYF
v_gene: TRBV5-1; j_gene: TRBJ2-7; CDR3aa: CASSLPRGGKGEQYF
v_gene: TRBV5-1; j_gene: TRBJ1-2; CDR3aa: CASSLEGARGYTF
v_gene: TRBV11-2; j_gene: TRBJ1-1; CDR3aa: CASSLEGAWGPYTEAFF
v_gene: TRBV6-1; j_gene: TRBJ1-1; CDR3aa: CASSEVRGRKNTEAFF
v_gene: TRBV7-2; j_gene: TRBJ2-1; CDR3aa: CASSGAGEQFF
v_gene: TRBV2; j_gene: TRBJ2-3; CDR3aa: CASSRVDTQYF
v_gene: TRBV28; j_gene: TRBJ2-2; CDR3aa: CASSQGLAGGSGELFF
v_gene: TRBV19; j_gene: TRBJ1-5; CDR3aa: CASSIVPGQGREPQHF
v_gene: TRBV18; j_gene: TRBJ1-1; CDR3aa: CASSIQKSPTEAFF
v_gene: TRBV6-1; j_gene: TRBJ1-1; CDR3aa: CASSERGRGHLEAFF
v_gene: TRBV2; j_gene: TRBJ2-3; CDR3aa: CASTGQGQGTQYF
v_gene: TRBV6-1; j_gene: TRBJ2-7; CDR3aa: CASNSGQGYEQYF
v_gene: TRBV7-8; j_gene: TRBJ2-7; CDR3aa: CASSSTLAGGLSYEQYF
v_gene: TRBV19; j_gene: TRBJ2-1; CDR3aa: CASSISRGPYNEQFF